The rows below give T cell receptor beta chains drawn from one sample of a study of human T cells and chemical hapten exposure. TCRdb used MiXCR to reprocess the RACE reads, holding one entry per CDR3 protein. The sample includes over 75,000 distinct CDR3 sequences, roughly a tenth of them seen just once. Source: whole blood, taken in connection with sensitization to the hapten diphenylcyclopropenone (DPC). The receptors stem from a woman in her twenties or thirties with alopecia areata. Some clones in this sample may be carry-over from other donors' samples. CDR3s include the opening cysteine and the closing phenylalanine or tryptophan.

CDR3aa,v_gene,j_gene
CASSYSETNYGYTF,TRBV6-2/TRBV6-3,TRBJ1-2
CASSFKWRTNYGYTF,TRBV12-3/TRBV12-4,TRBJ1-2
CASRLTGAMSSYNEQFF,TRBV11-2,TRBJ2-1
CSGRTGFLAGGPGYF,TRBV20-1,TRBJ2-7
CASSPRLAGSEEQFF,TRBV28,TRBJ2-1
CASISPVTGITQYF,TRBV28,TRBJ2-3
CASRRSSTSQPQHF,TRBV12-3/TRBV12-4,TRBJ1-5
CAFGLYTEAFF,TRBV30,TRBJ1-1
CASSSLGLAGELTQETQYF,TRBV7-9,TRBJ2-5
CVSSLLAGAYGNTIYF,TRBV5-6,TRBJ1-3
CSVDASGSYEQYF,TRBV29-1,TRBJ2-7
CASSLGTGGSSTEAFF,TRBV6-5,TRBJ1-1
CASGTDLYNEQFF,TRBV2,TRBJ2-1
CASSFRGQGTQYF,TRBV7-2,TRBJ2-5
CASSSGGQDGYTF,TRBV28,TRBJ1-2
CASSADRVYGYTF,TRBV7-9,TRBJ1-2
CSHTGNQETQYF,TRBV20-1,TRBJ2-5
CASLQSRETYEQYF,TRBV7-2,TRBJ2-7
CASSQISASTDTQYF,TRBV3-1,TRBJ2-3
CASSLADIHGELFF,TRBV7-7,TRBJ2-2
CASGARVGSKETQYF,TRBV6-1,TRBJ2-5
CASKGDTDTQYF,TRBV28,TRBJ2-3
CSADSRMETQYF,TRBV20-1,TRBJ2-5
CASSLLLMNTEAFF,TRBV11-2,TRBJ1-1
CASSHLAGGLGNIQYF,TRBV11-2,TRBJ2-4
CASSYGEDEQFF,TRBV6-2/TRBV6-3,TRBJ2-1
CASSPGQETSPLHF,TRBV12-3/TRBV12-4,TRBJ1-6
CASSLTGSGVNTEAFF,TRBV6-1,TRBJ1-1
CASSLEGFGNQPQHF,TRBV5-1,TRBJ1-5
CASAKKTLQGPSYEQYF,TRBV6-2/TRBV6-3,TRBJ2-7
CASSPRAGSYNEQFF,TRBV4-2,TRBJ2-1
CASSLQDQAQYF,TRBV28,TRBJ2-3
CASSLDRIGLTEAFF,TRBV5-1,TRBJ1-1
CSASHSGDWDEQYF,TRBV20-1,TRBJ2-7
CASSVVGTGGNEQFF,TRBV9,TRBJ2-1
CASSLWANTEAFF,TRBV5-1,TRBJ1-1
CATSTGASNQPQHF,TRBV10-3,TRBJ1-5
CASSPPGGDYEQYF,TRBV28,TRBJ2-7
CASSRRDRSYEQYF,TRBV6-5,TRBJ2-7
CATSRDTLDTQYF,TRBV15,TRBJ2-3
CATSDPNLGGEAFF,TRBV24-1,TRBJ1-1
CSIGLTLNTEAFF,TRBV29-1,TRBJ1-1
CASSPRGGSAYNEQFF,TRBV7-9,TRBJ2-1
CASSPGQGGSPLHF,TRBV28,TRBJ1-6
CSVEEGRGETQYF,TRBV29-1,TRBJ2-5
CASSLATGDTEAFF,TRBV5-1,TRBJ1-1
CASSLPLGGNNEQFF,TRBV27,TRBJ2-1
CASSTQPMNTEAFF,TRBV5-5,TRBJ1-1
CASRTKNEQYF,TRBV28,TRBJ2-7
CASSLGQSMGEAFF,TRBV11-2,TRBJ1-1
CASSELGPYNEQFF,TRBV25-1,TRBJ2-1
CASSEALAGDTQYF,TRBV2,TRBJ2-3
CASSLGWDRKETQYF,TRBV5-1,TRBJ2-5
CATSEAGQGISF,TRBV24-1,TRBJ1-2
CASSPRGSSSPLHF,TRBV12-3/TRBV12-4,TRBJ1-6